The 10 T cell receptor beta chains below come from one sample, sequenced in a study of OX40 agonist ivuxolimab in advanced cancers. Assay used: immunoSEQ multiplex PCR; TCRdb lists only in-frame clones, some missing. The data contain more than 70,000 clones, roughly 87% of them singletons. The specimen was CD4+ or CD8+ T cells sorted from blood, collected in a trial of the OX40 agonist ivuxolimab. Receptors were obtained from an adult with an advanced solid tumor such as melanoma, head and neck, liver or kidney cancer.

The chain employs TRBV2 and TRBJ2-6, with 7 bases that match TRBD1. CDR1 is SNHLY, CDR2 FYNNEI, per germline. Unmatched junction bases numbered 4, after V lost 5 bases and J lost 0 bases. The CDR3 consists of 16 residues. The chain's CDR3 is CASSPGQFSGANVLTF. DNA for the CDR3: TGTGCCAGCAGTCCGGGACAGTTCTCTGGGGCCAACGTCCTGACTTTC.

The chain carries TRBV2 and TRBJ2-7; TRBD1 might be the D (6 bases). V lost 6 bases to trimming and J lost 3 bases, with 9 bases between them. Germline CDR1 reads SNHLY; CDR2 reads FYNNEI. The CDR3 totals 12 residues. The CDR3 DNA reads TGTGCCAGCAGAGCAGGGGTCTACGAGCAGTACTTC. Translating gives CASRAGVYEQYF. The full variable domain, with the rest looked up from reference TRBV2 and TRBJ2-7, is EPEVTQTPSHQVTQMGQEVILRCVPISNHLYFYWYRQILGQKVEFLVSFYNNEISEKSEIFDDQFSVERPDGSNFTLKIRSTKLEDSAMYFCASRAGVYEQYFGPGTRLTVT.

This clone is a singleton in its sample. The rearrangement links TRBV27 to TRBJ1-2, with 9 bases matching TRBD1. In germline, CDR1 is MNHEY, CDR2 SMNVEV (reference sequence). J lost 8 bases, V lost 5 bases, and 6 bases had no gene match. The CDR3 totals 13 residues. The CDR3 DNA sequence: TGTGCCAGCAGTCTCTCCGGGACAGGGGGCTACACCTTC. It encodes CASSLSGTGGYTF.

The chain links TRBV2 to TRBJ1-1; perhaps TRBD1 as D (5 bases). Germline V lookup: CDR1 SNHLY, CDR2 FYNNEI. The V and J ends lost 4 bases and 4 bases respectively, with 13 bases between them. This CDR3 has 14 amino acids. The CDR3 coding sequence is TGTGCCAGCAGTGGGACCGGGGGAGCCACTGAAGCTTTCTTT. Translated, it gives CASSGTGGATEAFF.

This clone has just one count. This rearrangement joins TRBV6-5 to TRBJ2-7, with D possibly matching TRBD2 (6 bases). Trimming pared 2 bases from V and 2 bases from J, leaving 10 bases between. Germline V gene data show CDR1 as MNHEY and CDR2 as SVGAGI. The CDR3 covers 14 residues. The DNA for the CDR3 is TGTGCCAGCAGTTACGGGCGGGACCCCTACGAGCAGTACTTC. Its translation: CASSYGRDPYEQYF.

The rearrangement joins TRBV9 to TRBJ2-7; tentatively, D is TRBD1 or TRBD2 (7 bases each). The V gene lost 4 bases and the J gene lost 0 bases, with 17 bases spanning the gap. Germline V gene lookup returns CDR1 SGDLS and CDR2 YYNGEE. The CDR3 covers 16 residues. CDR3 bases: TGTGCCAGCAGCCCCTCAGGGGGGAGGGACTCCTACGAGCAGTACTTC. Its protein product is CASSPSGGRDSYEQYF.

The rearrangement uses TRBV4-1 and TRBJ1-3; 7 bases line up with TRBD1. Germline lookup yields CDR1 MGHRA and CDR2 YSYEKL. With V trimmed by 1 base and J by 3 bases, 6 bases remained unmatched. This CDR3 contains 16 residues. The CDR3 region is CASSQADRANGNTIYF. CDR3 in DNA: TGCGCCAGCAGCCAAGCTGACAGGGCGAATGGAAACACCATATATTTT.

V gene TRBV28 combines with J gene TRBJ2-6; D not resolved. V dropped 8 bases and J dropped 1 base, with 6 bases sitting between them. The CDR3 is made up of 13 amino acids. Germline V CDR1 and CDR2: MDHEN, SYDVKM. This CDR3 reads CASLRSGANVLTF. The CDR3 DNA reads as TGTGCCAGCCTTAGATCTGGGGCCAACGTCCTGACTTTC.

The chain combines TRBV2 with TRBJ2-1; D might be TRBD1 or TRBD2, each matching 6 bases. The CDR3 spans 15 residues. Deletions cut 8 bases from V and 8 bases from J, with 22 bases between. Germline CDR1 reads SNHLY; CDR2 reads FYNNEI. CDR3 protein: CASVYRGHLGDEQFF. CDR3 nucleotide sequence: TGTGCCAGCGTATACCGGGGGCATCTAGGCGATGAGCAGTTCTTC.

A single count supports this clone. The genes are TRBV7-9 and TRBJ1-2; a weak D match, TRBD1 (6 bases). The CDR3 totals 13 residues. Germline CDR1 SEHNR, CDR2 FQNEAQ (reference sequence). V gave up 5 bases and J gave up 2 bases, with 9 bases separating them. The CDR3 sequence is CASSGQTNYGYTF. CDR3 DNA: TGTGCCAGCAGCGGACAGACCAACTATGGCTACACCTTC.